This T cell receptor (beta chain) originates from a study of PD-1 blockade in classical Hodgkin lymphoma. As for the study in general: Patients were treated with nivolumab at 3 mg/kg, and this was given intravenously every 2 weeks. Study-level points and caveats: Patients who responded completely had about the same baseline diversity as newly diagnosed patients.

Notes on this clone: The antigen is undetermined.

The protocol was immunoSEQ multiplex PCR, while the TCRdb copy is restricted to in-frame clones and leaves out a portion. In the table there are some 90,000 clones, 78% of which are singletons. The CDR3 runs to 16 residues. From germline, CDR1 is MNHNS and CDR2 SASEGT. Trimming cost V 3 bases and J 3 bases, with 18 bases left between them. Time point: cycle 4 day 1 (C4D1), after five to seven weeks of nivolumab. All patients relapsed after autologous stem cell transplantation, and brentuximab vedotin exposure varied. The receptor's source is a human donor with classical Hodgkin lymphoma. The V and J genes are TRBV6-1 and TRBJ2-7, with D perhaps being TRBD1 or TRBD2 (6 bases each). Material: peripheral blood mononuclear cells (PBMCs), obtained before the fourth cycle of nivolumab. CDR3 coding DNA: TGTGCCAGCAGTGACCCCCTCGGGGGCTTTGGCTACGAGCAGTACTTC. It encodes CASSDPLGGFGYEQYF.